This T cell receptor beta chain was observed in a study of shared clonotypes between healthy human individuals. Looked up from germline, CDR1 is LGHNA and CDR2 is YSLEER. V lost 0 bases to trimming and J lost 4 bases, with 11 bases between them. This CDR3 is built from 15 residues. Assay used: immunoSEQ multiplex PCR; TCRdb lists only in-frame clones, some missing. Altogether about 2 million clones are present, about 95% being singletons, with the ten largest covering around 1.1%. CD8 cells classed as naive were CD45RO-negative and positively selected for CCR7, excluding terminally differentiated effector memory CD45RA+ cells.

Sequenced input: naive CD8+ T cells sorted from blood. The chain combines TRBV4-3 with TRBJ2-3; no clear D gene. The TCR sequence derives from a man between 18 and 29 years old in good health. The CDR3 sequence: CASSQDVSGADTQYF. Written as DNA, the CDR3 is TGCGCCAGCAGCCAAGACGTATCGGGCGCAGATACGCAGTATTTT.